Listed here are 9 T cell receptor beta chains from one sample, sequenced in a study of CD8 T cells in Susac syndrome. An input of roughly 0.5 to 1 ug of RNA was subjected to reverse transcription using random hexamers. Each CDR3 protein is one row after TCRdb ran MiXCR on the immunoSEQ multiplex PCR reads. Of 150,000 to 200,000 distinct CDR3 sequences listed, around 95% are singletons. The sequencing input was CD4+ T cells from PBMCs. These receptors came from a human donor in good health.

The chain recombines TRBV25-1 with TRBJ2-5; tentative D call: TRBD1 (5 bases). The CDR3 covers 12 residues. Trimming cost V 8 bases and J 5 bases, with 12 bases left between them. CDR1 MGHDK and CDR2 SYGVNS come from the germline V gene. The CDR3 coding sequence is TGTGCCAGCGGGGCGTACGGGGAGACCCAGTACTTC. Translation gives CASGAYGETQYF.

The chain combines TRBV7-9 with TRBJ2-1; 8 nucleotides match TRBD2. Germline CDR1 and CDR2: SEHNR and FQNEAQ (reference sequence). There are 16 residues in the CDR3. The trim removed 4 bases at V and 3 bases at J, leaving 8 bases unmatched. In DNA form, the CDR3 reads TGTGCCAGCAGCTCCGGTAGCGGGGCGGGCTACAATGAGCAGTTCTTC. This translates into CASSSGSGAGYNEQFF.

This clonotype came up once. The chain links TRBV6-6 to TRBJ2-4, with 11 bases identical to TRBD2. Germline CDR1 and CDR2: MNHNY and SVGAGI (reference sequence). Trimming cost V 5 bases and J 10 bases; bases outside gene matches: 10. This CDR3 is 15 amino acids long. The CDR3 sequence is CASSTTGTSGPIQYF. The CDR3 DNA reads as TGTGCCAGCAGTACAACCGGGACTAGCGGACCTATTCAGTACTTC.

The rearrangement links TRBV2 to TRBJ2-5, with 8 bases fitting TRBD2. The V gene's germline CDR1 is SNHLY and CDR2 FYNNEI. The CDR3 extends over 14 amino acids. The ends lost 7 bases at V and 5 bases at J; junction bases unmatched: 9. The CDR3 spells CASTAGGRRETQYF. CDR3 DNA sequence: TGTGCCAGCACGGCGGGGGGCAGGCGGGAGACCCAGTACTTC.

This rearrangement joins TRBV5-1 to TRBJ2-3, with 12 bases fitting TRBD2. Germline-derived CDR1 and CDR2 are SGHRS and YFSETQ. The trim removed 4 bases at V and 5 bases at J, leaving 2 bases unmatched. There are 14 residues in the CDR3. The CDR3 loop reads CASSRGLAGDTQYF. The CDR3 nucleotides are TGCGCCAGCAGCCGGGGACTAGCGGGAGATACGCAGTATTTT.

This chain links TRBV25-1 with TRBJ2-5, with TRBD2 identical over 7 bases. Germline CDR1 and CDR2: MGHDK and SYGVNS. There are 13 residues in the CDR3. Trimming removed 6 bases from V and 4 bases from J; junction bases left unmatched: 5. CDR3 nucleotide sequence: TGTGCCAGCAGGGGGGGGGTTACAGAGACCCAGTACTTC. Translation: CASRGGVTETQYF.

V gene TRBV29-1 combines with J gene TRBJ2-5; D not resolved. The CDR3 is made up of 14 amino acids. Germline-derived CDR1 and CDR2 are SQVTM and ANQGSEA. V was shortened by 4 bases and J by 0 bases, with 12 bases between the two germline ends. CDR3 coding DNA: TGCAGCGTTGGGCGGCAGCTACACCAAGAGACCCAGTACTTC. Protein sequence: CSVGRQLHQETQYF. Together with reference TRBV29-1 and TRBJ2-5, the CDR3 gives the full variable domain: SAVISQKPSRDICQRGTSLTIQCQVDSQVTMMFWYRQQPGQSLTLIATANQGSEATYESGFVIDKFPISRPNLTFSTLTVSNMSPEDSSIYLCSVGRQLHQETQYFGPGTRLLVL.

In this sample, this clonotype turned up once. The V gene is TRBV18, the J gene TRBJ2-5, with TRBD2 matching over 7 bases. The CDR3 extends over 14 amino acids. Unmatched junction bases numbered 6, after V lost 3 bases and J lost 5 bases. Looked up from germline, CDR1 is KGHSH and CDR2 is LQKENI. The CDR3 region is CASSPTAGVETQYF. In DNA form, the CDR3 reads TGTGCCAGCTCACCGACGGCGGGGGTGGAGACCCAGTACTTC.

V is TRBV2 and J is TRBJ1-2; D unclear. CDR3 length: 11 residues. Trimming left V 6 bases short and J 3 bases short, with 5 bases between. Germline assignment: CDR1 SNHLY and CDR2 FYNNEI. CDR3 nucleotides: TGTGCCAGCAGCGGTCACTATGGCTACACCTTC. Amino acids: CASSGHYGYTF.